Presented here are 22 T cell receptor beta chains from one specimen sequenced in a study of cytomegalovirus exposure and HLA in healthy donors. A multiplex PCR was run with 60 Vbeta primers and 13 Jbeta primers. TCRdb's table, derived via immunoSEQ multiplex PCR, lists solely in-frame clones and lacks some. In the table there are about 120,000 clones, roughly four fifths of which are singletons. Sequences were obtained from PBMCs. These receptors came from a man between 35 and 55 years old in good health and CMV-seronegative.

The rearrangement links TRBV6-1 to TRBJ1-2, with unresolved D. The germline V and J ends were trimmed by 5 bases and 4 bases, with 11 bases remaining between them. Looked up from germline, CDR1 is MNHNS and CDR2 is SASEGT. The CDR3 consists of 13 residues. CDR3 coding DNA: TGTGCCAGCAGTTCCGCAGGCTCCTATGGCTACACCTTC. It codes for CASSSAGSYGYTF.

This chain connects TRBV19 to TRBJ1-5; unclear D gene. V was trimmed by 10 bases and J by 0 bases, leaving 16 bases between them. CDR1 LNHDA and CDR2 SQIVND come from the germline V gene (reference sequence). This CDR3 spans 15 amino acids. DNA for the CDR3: TGTGCCACCAGTCGAGGGCCCAATAGCAATCAGCCCCAGCATTTT. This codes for CATSRGPNSNQPQHF. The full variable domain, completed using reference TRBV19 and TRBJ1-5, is DGGITQSPKYLFRKEGQNVTLSCEQNLNHDAMYWYRQDPGQGLRLIYYSQIVNDFQKGDIAEGYSVSREKKESFPLTVTSAQKNPTAFYLCATSRGPNSNQPQHFGDGTRLSIL.

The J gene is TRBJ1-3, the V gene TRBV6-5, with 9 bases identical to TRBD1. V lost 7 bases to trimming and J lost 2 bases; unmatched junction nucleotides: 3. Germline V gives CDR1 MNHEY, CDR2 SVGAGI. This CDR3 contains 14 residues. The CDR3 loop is CASKDRGAGNTIYF. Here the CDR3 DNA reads TGTGCCAGCAAGGACAGGGGAGCTGGAAACACCATATATTTT.

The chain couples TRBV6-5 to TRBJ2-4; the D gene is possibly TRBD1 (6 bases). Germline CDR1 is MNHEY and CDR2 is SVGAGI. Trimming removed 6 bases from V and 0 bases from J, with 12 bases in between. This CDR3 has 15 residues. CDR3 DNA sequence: TGTGCCAGCAGACGGGACAAAATAGCCAAAAACATTCAGTACTTC. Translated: CASRRDKIAKNIQYF.

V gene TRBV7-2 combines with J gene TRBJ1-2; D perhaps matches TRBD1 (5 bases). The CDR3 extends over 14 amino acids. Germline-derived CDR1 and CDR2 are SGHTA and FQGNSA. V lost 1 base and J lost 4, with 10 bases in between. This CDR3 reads CASSLDSGPYGYTF. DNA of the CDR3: TGTGCCAGCAGCTTAGATTCAGGGCCCTATGGCTACACCTTC.

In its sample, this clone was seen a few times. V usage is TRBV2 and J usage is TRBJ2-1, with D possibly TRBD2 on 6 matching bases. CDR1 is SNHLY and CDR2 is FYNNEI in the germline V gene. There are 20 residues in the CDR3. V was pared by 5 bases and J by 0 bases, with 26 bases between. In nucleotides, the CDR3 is TGTGCCAGCAGTAGAAGCACTCGCGGGGAAGCCCTAAGCTCCTACAATGAGCAGTTCTTC. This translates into CASSRSTRGEALSSYNEQFF.

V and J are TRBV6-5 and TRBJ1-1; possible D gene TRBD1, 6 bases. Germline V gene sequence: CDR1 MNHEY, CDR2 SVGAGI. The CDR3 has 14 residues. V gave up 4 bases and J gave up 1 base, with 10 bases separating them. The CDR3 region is CASSFGQTNTEAFF. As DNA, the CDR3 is TGTGCCAGCAGTTTCGGACAGACGAACACTGAAGCTTTCTTT.

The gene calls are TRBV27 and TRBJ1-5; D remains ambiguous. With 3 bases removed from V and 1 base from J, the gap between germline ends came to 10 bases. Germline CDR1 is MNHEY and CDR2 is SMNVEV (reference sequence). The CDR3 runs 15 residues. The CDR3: CASSFYGESNQPQHF. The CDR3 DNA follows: TGTGCCAGCAGTTTCTATGGGGAGAGCAATCAGCCCCAGCATTTT.

Written as DNA, the CDR3 is TGTGCCAGCAGTAGATTACGGGACACGGCGTTCTACGAGCAGTACTTC. This codes for CASSRLRDTAFYEQYF. This chain joins TRBV28 and TRBJ2-7; possible D gene TRBD1, 6 bases. Per the germline V gene, CDR1 is MDHEN and CDR2 is SYDVKM. The V and J ends lost 5 bases and 3 bases respectively, with 20 bases between them. The CDR3 contains 16 residues. The full variable domain, in which reference TRBV28 and TRBJ2-7 provide the parts outside the CDR3, is DVKVTQSSRYLVKRTGEKVFLECVQDMDHENMFWYRQDPGLGLRLIYFSYDVKMKEKGDIPEGYSVSREKKERFSLILESASTNQTSMYLCASSRLRDTAFYEQYFGPGTRLTVT.

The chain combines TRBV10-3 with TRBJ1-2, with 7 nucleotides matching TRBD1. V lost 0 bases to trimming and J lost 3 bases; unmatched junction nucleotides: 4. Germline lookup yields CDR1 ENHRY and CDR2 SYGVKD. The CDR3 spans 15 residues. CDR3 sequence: CAISESRDSHYGYTF. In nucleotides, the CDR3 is TGTGCCATCAGTGAGTCGAGGGACAGCCACTATGGCTACACCTTC.

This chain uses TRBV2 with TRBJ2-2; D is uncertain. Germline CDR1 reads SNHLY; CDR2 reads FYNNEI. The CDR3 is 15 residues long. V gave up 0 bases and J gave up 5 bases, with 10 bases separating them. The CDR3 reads CASSEATSRTGELFF. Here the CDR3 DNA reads TGTGCCAGCAGTGAAGCTACCTCGAGGACCGGGGAGCTGTTTTTT.

In DNA form, the CDR3 reads TGCAGCGTCGGGACAGGGGGGTCTGGCGAGACCCAGTACTTC. Translated, it gives CSVGTGGSGETQYF. V gene TRBV29-1 combines with J gene TRBJ2-5; 11 nucleotides agree with TRBD1. After removal of 6 bases from V and 5 bases from J, the junction contained 8 bases not matched to a gene. The CDR3 extends over 14 amino acids. CDR1 SQVTM and CDR2 ANQGSEA come from the germline V gene.

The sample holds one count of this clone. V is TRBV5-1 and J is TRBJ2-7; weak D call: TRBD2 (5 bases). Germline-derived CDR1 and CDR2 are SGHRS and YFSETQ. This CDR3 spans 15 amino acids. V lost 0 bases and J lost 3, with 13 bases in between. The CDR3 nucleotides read TGCGCCAGCAGCTTGGCCGGGATCAGAAACTACGAGCAGTACTTC. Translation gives CASSLAGIRNYEQYF.

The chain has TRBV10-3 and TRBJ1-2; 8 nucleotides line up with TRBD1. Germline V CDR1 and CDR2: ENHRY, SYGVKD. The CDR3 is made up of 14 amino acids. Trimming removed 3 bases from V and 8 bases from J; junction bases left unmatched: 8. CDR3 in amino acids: CAISEPGQGFGYTF. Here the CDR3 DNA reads TGTGCCATCAGTGAACCCGGACAGGGATTCGGCTACACCTTC.

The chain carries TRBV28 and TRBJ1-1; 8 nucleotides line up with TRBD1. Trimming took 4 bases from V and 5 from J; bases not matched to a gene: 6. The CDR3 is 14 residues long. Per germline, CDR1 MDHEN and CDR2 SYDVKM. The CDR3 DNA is TGTGCCAGCAGTTGGACAGGGCTAGGAACTGAAGCTTTCTTT. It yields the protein CASSWTGLGTEAFF.

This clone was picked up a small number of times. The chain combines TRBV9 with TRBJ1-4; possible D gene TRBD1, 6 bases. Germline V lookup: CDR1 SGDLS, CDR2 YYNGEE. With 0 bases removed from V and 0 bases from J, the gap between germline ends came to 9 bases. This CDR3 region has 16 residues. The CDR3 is CASSVGTVATNEKLFF. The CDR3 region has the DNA TGTGCCAGCAGCGTAGGGACAGTTGCAACTAATGAAAAACTGTTTTTT.

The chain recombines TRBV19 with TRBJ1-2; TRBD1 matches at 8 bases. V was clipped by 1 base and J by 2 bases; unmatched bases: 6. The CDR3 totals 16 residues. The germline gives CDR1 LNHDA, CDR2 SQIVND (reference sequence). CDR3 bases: TGTGCCAGTAGTATAGCACCGAGGACAGGGAACTATGGCTACACCTTC. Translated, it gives CASSIAPRTGNYGYTF. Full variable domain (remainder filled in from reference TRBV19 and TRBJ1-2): DGGITQSPKYLFRKEGQNVTLSCEQNLNHDAMYWYRQDPGQGLRLIYYSQIVNDFQKGDIAEGYSVSREKKESFPLTVTSAQKNPTAFYLCASSIAPRTGNYGYTFGSGTRLTVV.

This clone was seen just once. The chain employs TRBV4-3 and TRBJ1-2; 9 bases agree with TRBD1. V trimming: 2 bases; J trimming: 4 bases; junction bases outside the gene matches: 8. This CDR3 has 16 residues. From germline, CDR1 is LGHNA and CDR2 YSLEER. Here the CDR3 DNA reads TGCGCCAGCAGCCAAAGTTCGACAGGGGGAAGCTATGGCTACACCTTC. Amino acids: CASSQSSTGGSYGYTF.

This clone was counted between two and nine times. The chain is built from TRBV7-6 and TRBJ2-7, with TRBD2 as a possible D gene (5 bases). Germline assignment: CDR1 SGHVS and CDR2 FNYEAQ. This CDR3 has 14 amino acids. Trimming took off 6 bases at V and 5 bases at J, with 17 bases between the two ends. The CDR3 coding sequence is TGTGCCAGCAGAAGTCGTGGGAGCAGCGACGAGCAGTACTTC. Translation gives CASRSRGSSDEQYF.

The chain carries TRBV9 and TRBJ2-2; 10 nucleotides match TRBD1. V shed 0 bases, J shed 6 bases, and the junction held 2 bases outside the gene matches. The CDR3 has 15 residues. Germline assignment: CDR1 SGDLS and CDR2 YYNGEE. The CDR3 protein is CASSVVGQGSGELFF. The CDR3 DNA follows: TGTGCCAGCAGCGTAGTGGGACAGGGGTCCGGGGAGCTGTTTTTT.

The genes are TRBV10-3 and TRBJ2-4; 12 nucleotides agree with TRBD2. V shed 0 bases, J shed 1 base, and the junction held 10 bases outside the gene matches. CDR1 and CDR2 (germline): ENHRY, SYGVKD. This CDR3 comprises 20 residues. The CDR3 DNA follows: TGTGCCATCAGTGAGTCCCCAAACTACCTAGCGGGAGGGGCCAAAAACATTCAGTACTTC. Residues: CAISESPNYLAGGAKNIQYF.

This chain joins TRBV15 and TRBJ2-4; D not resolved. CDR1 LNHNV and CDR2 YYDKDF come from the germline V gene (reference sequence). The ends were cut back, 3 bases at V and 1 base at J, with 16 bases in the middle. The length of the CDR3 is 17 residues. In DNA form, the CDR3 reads TGTGCCACCAGCAGTTACCCAGTCCTAGTGGCCAAAAACATTCAGTACTTC. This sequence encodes CATSSYPVLVAKNIQYF.